A selection of T cell receptor beta chains follows, all from one sample in a study of CD8+ T cells in alopecia areata. Assay used: immunoSEQ multiplex PCR; TCRdb lists only in-frame clones, some missing. The sample consists of around 99,000 clones, 65% to 85% of them appearing once. Source: CD8+ T cells sorted from blood, taken at week 24, from a patient treated with tofacitinib. The receptor set was obtained from a human donor with alopecia areata. Both conserved end residues are part of each CDR3. A D gene is named only where the DNA matches it firmly. The size field is filled for only some rows; it gives once, few, many or a size class.

d_call j_call v_call clone_size cdr3_aa cdr3_nt
NA TRBJ1-1 TRBV7-8 NA CASSPGTTEAFF TGTGCCAGCAGCCCAGGGACCACTGAAGCTTTCTTT
TRBD1 TRBJ1-2 TRBV7-8 NA CASSLGTGGGYGYTF TGTGCCAGCAGCTTGGGGACAGGGGGCGGCTATGGCTACACCTTC
NA TRBJ1-2 TRBV5-4 NA CASSFNPGFNYGYTF TGTGCCAGCAGCTTTAATCCGGGGTTTAACTATGGCTACACCTTC
NA TRBJ1-2 TRBV6-5 NA CASSPTVGNHGYTF TGTGCCAGCAGTCCTACAGTAGGAAATCATGGCTACACCTTC
NA TRBJ2-7 TRBV27 NA CASSFSGNPYEQYF TGTGCCAGCAGTTTCTCAGGGAATCCCTACGAGCAGTACTTC
NA TRBJ2-2 TRBV10-3 NA CAISVMSGELFF TGTGCCATCAGTGTAATGAGCGGGGAGCTGTTTTTT
NA TRBJ2-5 TRBV27 NA CASSPRETQYF TGTGCCAGCAGCCCCCGAGAGACCCAGTACTTC
TRBD1 TRBJ1-4 TRBV27 NA CASSLSGTGKEKLFF TGTGCCAGCAGTCTCTCCGGGACAGGGAAGGAAAAACTGTTTTTT
NA TRBJ1-4 TRBV7-9 NA CASSLATGRGKLFF TGTGCCAGCAGCTTAGCGACAGGAAGAGGAAAACTGTTTTTT
TRBD2 TRBJ2-7 TRBV27 NA CASSLVASGFYEQYF TGTGCCAGCAGTTTGGTCGCTAGCGGATTCTACGAGCAGTACTTC
NA TRBJ2-7 TRBV4-1 few CASSQEEGGRNEQYF TGCGCCAGCAGCCAAGAAGAAGGGGGACGCAACGAGCAGTACTTC
TRBD1 TRBJ2-1 TRBV4-2 NA CASSQGTGGRDEQFF TGTGCCAGCAGCCAAGGGACAGGGGGCAGGGATGAGCAGTTCTTC
NA TRBJ1-4 TRBV7-9 NA CASSQPQGSNEKLFF TGTGCCAGCAGCCAACCCCAGGGGAGTAATGAAAAACTGTTTTTT
NA TRBJ2-7 TRBV29-1 NA CSVGGGQAYEQYF TGCAGCGTTGGGGGGGGACAGGCCTACGAGCAGTACTTC
NA TRBJ2-7 TRBV7-9 NA CASSLAVPHEQYF TGTGCCAGCAGCTTAGCGGTACCCCACGAGCAGTACTTC
NA TRBJ2-7 TRBV23-1 NA CASSQAGTTHEQYF TGCGCCAGCAGTCAAGCGGGGACAACCCACGAGCAGTACTTC
NA TRBJ2-7 TRBV2 few CASSEASDGYEQYF TGTGCCAGCAGTGAAGCTAGCGACGGCTACGAGCAGTACTTC
TRBD1 TRBJ2-7 TRBV7-2 NA CASSLGRGGAYEQYF TGTGCCAGCAGCTTAGGAAGAGGGGGCGCGTACGAGCAGTACTTC
TRBD1 TRBJ2-7 TRBV5-6 once CASSPLRDRTTSYEQYF TGTGCCAGCAGCCCCCTAAGGGACAGGACGACCTCCTACGAGCAGTACTTC
TRBD2 TRBJ2-5 TRBV7-9 NA CASSSSRLAGEEDWGTQYF TGTGCCAGCAGCTCCTCAAGACTAGCGGGGGAAGAAGACTGGGGGACCCAGTACTTC
NA TRBJ2-7 TRBV27 few CASSFLPLTGGEQYF TGTGCCAGCAGTTTCCTACCTCTAACGGGTGGCGAGCAGTACTTC
TRBD2 TRBJ2-1 TRBV14 NA CASSQEAGGWNEQFF TGTGCCAGCAGCCAAGAAGCGGGGGGTTGGAATGAGCAGTTCTTC
NA TRBJ1-1 TRBV27 NA CASSLLSGSGNTEAFF TGTGCCAGCAGTTTATTATCGGGTTCTGGGAACACTGAAGCTTTCTTT
TRBD2 TRBJ2-2 TRBV5-1 NA CASSLELAGDEELFF TGCGCCAGCAGCTTGGAACTAGCGGGGGACGAGGAGCTGTTTTTT
NA TRBJ2-7 TRBV4-3 once CASSQQGPSYEQYF TGCGCCAGCAGCCAACAGGGTCCCTCCTACGAGCAGTACTTC
NA TRBJ2-1 TRBV7-9 NA CALHSMTYNEQFF TGTGCCCTTCATTCAATGACCTACAATGAGCAGTTCTTC
TRBD1 TRBJ2-6 TRBV5-6 NA CASSLGRGLRSGANVLTF TGTGCCAGCAGCTTGGGCAGGGGGCTAAGATCTGGGGCCAACGTCCTGACTTTC
NA TRBJ1-1 TRBV12-5 NA CASGTGDNTEAFF TGTGCTAGTGGAACGGGGGATAACACTGAAGCTTTCTTT
NA TRBJ2-7 TRBV7-9 NA CASSGDRGRLAPYEQYF TGTGCCAGCAGCGGCGACAGAGGACGGCTTGCTCCCTACGAGCAGTACTTC
NA TRBJ2-7 TRBV27 NA CASRGATSSYEQYF TGTGCCAGCAGGGGGGCGACGAGCTCCTACGAGCAGTACTTC
NA TRBJ2-7 TRBV7-9 NA CASSPPTDYEQYF TGTGCCAGCAGCCCCCCGACAGACTACGAGCAGTACTTC
TRBD1 TRBJ1-1 TRBV2 once CASRPGQGVSEAFF TGTGCCAGCAGGCCGGGACAGGGGGTCTCTGAAGCTTTCTTT
NA TRBJ1-1 TRBV7-9 NA CASSLVGPLNTEAFF TGTGCCAGCAGCTTAGTCGGTCCCTTGAACACTGAAGCTTTCTTT
TRBD2 TRBJ2-7 TRBV5-1 NA CASSWGTSGSYEQYF TGCGCCAGCAGCTGGGGGACTAGCGGAAGTTACGAGCAGTACTTC
TRBD2 TRBJ2-2 TRBV13 NA CASSLQRERANTGELFF TGTGCCAGCAGCCTACAGCGGGAGCGAGCGAACACCGGGGAGCTGTTTTTT
TRBD1 TRBJ2-3 TRBV5-1 NA CAVGDRGTDTQYF TGCGCCGTCGGGGACAGGGGCACAGATACGCAGTATTTT
TRBD1 TRBJ2-7 TRBV18 NA CASSPGTAYEQYF TGTGCCAGCTCACCAGGGACAGCCTACGAGCAGTACTTC
NA TRBJ1-2 TRBV4-1 NA CASSQDRSEYGYTF TGCGCCAGCAGCCAAGATAGGTCGGAGTATGGCTACACCTTC
NA TRBJ1-5 TRBV7-8 NA CASSYVGQPQHF TGTGCCAGCAGCTATGTTGGTCAGCCCCAGCATTTT
NA TRBJ2-1 TRBV7-2 NA CASSLGANEQFF TGTGCCAGCAGCTTAGGAGCCAATGAGCAGTTCTTC
NA TRBJ2-7 TRBV4-1 NA CASSQEDARTYEQYF TGCGCCAGCAGCCAAGAGGACGCCAGGACCTACGAGCAGTACTTC
TRBD2 TRBJ2-1 TRBV4-2 few CASSPEGRWTSGVYNEQFF TGTGCCAGCAGCCCAGAGGGGAGGTGGACTAGCGGGGTCTACAATGAGCAGTTCTTC
NA TRBJ2-7 TRBV4-1 NA CASSQDTGPPFDEQYF TGCGCCAGCAGCCAAGATACGGGACCCCCTTTCGACGAGCAGTACTTC
NA TRBJ1-4 TRBV5-6 NA CASSLVGKDEKLFF TGTGCCAGCAGCTTGGTAGGGAAGGATGAAAAACTGTTTTTT
TRBD1 TRBJ2-1 TRBV9 NA CASSTRDRGRKDEQFF TGTGCCAGCAGCACCAGGGACAGGGGGCGTAAGGATGAGCAGTTCTTC
NA TRBJ2-5 TRBV7-9 NA CASSLGGLAVQETQYF TGTGCCAGCAGCTTAGGGGGGCTAGCGGTCCAAGAGACCCAGTACTTC
NA TRBJ1-1 TRBV6-5 NA CASTRGDTEAFF TGTGCCAGCACGAGGGGGGACACTGAAGCTTTCTTT
NA TRBJ1-1 TRBV15 NA CATSGGWTGTNEAFF TGTGCCACCAGCGGGGGATGGACGGGGACGAATGAAGCTTTCTTT
NA TRBJ2-1 TRBV29-1 NA CSVDHNEQFF TGCAGCGTTGACCACAATGAGCAGTTCTTC
NA TRBJ2-7 TRBV6-5 NA CASKPPGANYEQYF TGTGCCAGCAAACCCCCAGGGGCCAACTACGAGCAGTACTTC